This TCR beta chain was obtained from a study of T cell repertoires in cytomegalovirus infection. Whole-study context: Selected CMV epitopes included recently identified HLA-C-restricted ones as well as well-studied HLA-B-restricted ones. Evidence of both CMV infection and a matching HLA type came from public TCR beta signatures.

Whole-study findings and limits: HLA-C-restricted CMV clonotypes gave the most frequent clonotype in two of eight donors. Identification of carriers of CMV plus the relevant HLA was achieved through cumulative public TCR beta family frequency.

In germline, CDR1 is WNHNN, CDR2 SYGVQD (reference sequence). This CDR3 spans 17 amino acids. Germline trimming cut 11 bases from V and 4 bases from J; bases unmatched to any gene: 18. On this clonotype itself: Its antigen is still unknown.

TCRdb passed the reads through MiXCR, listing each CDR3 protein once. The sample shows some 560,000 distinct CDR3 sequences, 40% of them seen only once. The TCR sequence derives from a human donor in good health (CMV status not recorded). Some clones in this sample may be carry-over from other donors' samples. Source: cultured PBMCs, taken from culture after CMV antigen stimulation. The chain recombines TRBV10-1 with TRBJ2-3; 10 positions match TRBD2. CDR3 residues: CAGSSSGRVKVADTQYF. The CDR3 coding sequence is TGCGCCGGCTCATCTAGCGGGAGAGTAAAGGTGGCAGATACGCAGTATTTT.